This T cell receptor (beta chain) was captured in a study of post-analysis software for immune sequencing data. Broader study findings: Included in a set of about 5 TRBV segments more frequent in patients than controls were TRBV5-6, TRBV5-1 and TRBV20-1. Compared against controls, patients with multiple sclerosis displayed significantly lower normalized Chao1 diversity. Samples from one preparation batch, clustered by F measure, grouped strongly together.

This clonotype was recorded only once. Its antigen is not identified. Incorporated into the TCR beta cDNA libraries were unique molecular identifiers, which served to reduce PCR and sequencing biases. T cells, about 0.95 to 10 million of them, yielded 500,000 to 600,000 cDNA molecules. In TCRdb, the PCR reads were re-called with MiXCR into one record per CDR3 protein. The table lists 800,000 to 950,000 distinct CDR3 sequences, roughly 50% of them singletons. This CDR3 has 14 amino acids. Trimming cost V 10 bases and J 12 bases, with 25 bases left between them. Germline values: CDR1 MNHEY, CDR2 SVGAGI. The sample comprised blood. The source of this sequence is a girl aged 5 to 17 with multiple sclerosis. The chain couples TRBV6-5 to TRBJ2-1; no clear D. The CDR3, as DNA: TGTGCCACCGTCCGAGTAGGCTCCCAAAATCGGCAGTTCTTC. Protein product: CATVRVGSQNRQFF.